This TCR beta chain was found in a study of cytomegalovirus exposure and HLA in healthy donors. Study findings and constraints: In an earlier analysis, productive rearrangement rates for most beta V segments clustered near 87% or 30%. TCR sequences were mostly rare, though some public TCRs occurred in many donors. A classifier reportedly called cytomegalovirus status with high sensitivity and specificity. In a later analysis, HLA-C alleles had the fewest associated TCRs, DRB1 alleles the most.

A note on this clone: Its antigen is as yet unknown.

CDR1 is SGHKS and CDR2 is YYEKEE in the germline V gene (reference sequence). V lost 0 bases and J 1 base, leaving 17 bases between the germline ends. This CDR3 spans 17 amino acids. The PCR made use of 60 Vbeta and 13 Jbeta primers. Measured with immunoSEQ multiplex PCR; TCRdb has only the in-frame clones, and not every one. Of tens of thousands of clones listed, around three quarters were seen once; the top ten hold approximately 1.4%. The chain carries TRBV5-5 and TRBJ2-7, with D tentatively TRBD2 (5 bases). The specimen sequenced was PBMCs. The source of this sequence is a female donor in good health and CMV-seronegative. CDR3 coding DNA: TGTGCCAGCAGCTTGGCTCTCACGAGACTAATATCCTACGAGCAGTACTTC. Protein: CASSLALTRLISYEQYF. The variable domain in full, completed from reference TRBV5-5 and TRBJ2-7, reads DAGVTQSPTHLIKTRGQQVTLRCSPISGHKSVSWYQQVLGQGPQFIFQYYEKEERGRGNFPDRFSARQFPNYSSELNVNALLLGDSALYLCASSLALTRLISYEQYFGPGTRLTVT.